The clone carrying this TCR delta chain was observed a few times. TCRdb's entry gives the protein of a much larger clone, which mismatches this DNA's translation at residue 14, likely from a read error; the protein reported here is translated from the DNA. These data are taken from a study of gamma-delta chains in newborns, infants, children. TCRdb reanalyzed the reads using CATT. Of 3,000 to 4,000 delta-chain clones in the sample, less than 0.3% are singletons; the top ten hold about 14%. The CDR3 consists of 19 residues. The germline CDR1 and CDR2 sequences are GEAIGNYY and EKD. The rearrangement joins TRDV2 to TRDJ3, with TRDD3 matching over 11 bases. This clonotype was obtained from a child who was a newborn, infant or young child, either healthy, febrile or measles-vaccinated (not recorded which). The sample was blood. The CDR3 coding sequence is TGTGCCTGTGACATGGTACTGGGGGATATTTCCCGGGACATCCGACAGATGTTTTTC. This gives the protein CACDMVLGDISRDIRQMFF.